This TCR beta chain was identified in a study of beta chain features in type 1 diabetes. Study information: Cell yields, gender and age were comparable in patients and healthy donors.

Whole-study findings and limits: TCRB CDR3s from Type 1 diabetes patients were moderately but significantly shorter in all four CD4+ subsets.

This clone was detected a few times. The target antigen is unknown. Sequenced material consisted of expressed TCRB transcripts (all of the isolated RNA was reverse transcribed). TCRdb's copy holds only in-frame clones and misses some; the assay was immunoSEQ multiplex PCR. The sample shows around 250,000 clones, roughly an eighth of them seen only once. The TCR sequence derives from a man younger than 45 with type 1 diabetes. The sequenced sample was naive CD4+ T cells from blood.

The CDR3 sequence: CAVGQGIPYGYTF. CDR3 nucleotides: TGTGCCGTGGGACAGGGGATTCCCTATGGCTACACCTTC. V usage is TRBV27 and J usage is TRBJ1-2; 10 bases are shared with TRBD1. This CDR3 contains 13 residues. After removal of 11 bases from V and 4 bases from J, the junction contained 7 bases not matched to a gene. Germline V lookup: CDR1 MNHEY, CDR2 SMNVEV (reference sequence).